The 19 T cell receptor beta chains presented below share a single source sample, sequenced in a study of T cell changes during pregnancy in multiple sclerosis. TCRdb's table, derived via immunoSEQ multiplex PCR, lists solely in-frame clones and lacks some. The sample lists tens of thousands of clones, 90% occurring once. Specimen: peripheral blood, collected in the first trimester of pregnancy. The receptor source for this set is a female donor in good health, enrolled as a control in a pregnancy study.

The CDR3 DNA reads TGTGCCAGTAGTATCCGGGACAGAGACTCCTACGAGCAGTACTTC. Amino acids: CASSIRDRDSYEQYF. This chain uses TRBV19 with TRBJ2-7, with TRBD1 matching over 7 bases. The germline gives CDR1 LNHDA, CDR2 SQIVND (reference sequence). With 3 bases clipped from V and 0 bases from J, the junction kept 5 bases outside the gene matches. The CDR3 runs 15 residues.

The rearrangement uses TRBV19 and TRBJ1-1; 10 bases fit TRBD1. J gave up 0 bases and V 3 bases, and 7 bases lay outside the gene matches. CDR1 and CDR2 (germline): LNHDA, SQIVND (reference sequence). The CDR3 covers 17 residues. The CDR3 here is CASSIPGQGPMNTEAFF. The CDR3 DNA follows: TGTGCCAGTAGTATTCCGGGACAGGGGCCTATGAACACTGAAGCTTTCTTT.

The gene calls are TRBV7-6 and TRBJ2-7, with 8 positions matching TRBD1. Germline loops: CDR1 SGHVS, CDR2 FNYEAQ. The length of the CDR3 is 15 residues. The V segment lost 5 bases and the J segment 6 bases; nucleotides outside the gene matches: 12. The CDR3 sequence is CASSIGQGEVGEQYF. The CDR3 nucleotides read TGTGCCAGCAGCATCGGACAGGGAGAGGTCGGCGAGCAGTACTTC.

The chain joins TRBV6-5 to TRBJ1-2, with D tentatively TRBD1 (5 bases). Trimming cost V 5 bases and J 5 bases, with 12 bases left between them. The CDR3 has 13 residues. Germline-derived CDR1 and CDR2 are MNHEY and SVGAGI. CDR3 amino acids: CASSTDSGYGYTF. CDR3 bases: TGTGCCAGCAGTACCGACAGCGGGTATGGCTACACCTTC.

The genes are TRBV2 and TRBJ2-7; 9 nucleotides line up with TRBD1. This CDR3 has 17 amino acids. Germline values: CDR1 SNHLY, CDR2 FYNNEI. Trimming at V came to 6 bases and at J to 3 bases, leaving 15 bases not matched to a gene. In nucleotides, the CDR3 is TGTGCCAGCAGGGATACAGGGGGCCTAGGAAGTAACTACGAGCAGTACTTC. Protein product: CASRDTGGLGSNYEQYF.

V is TRBV9 and J is TRBJ2-3; 8 nucleotides agree with TRBD2. Germline CDR1 and CDR2: SGDLS and YYNGEE. The trim removed 5 bases at V and 1 base at J, leaving 9 bases unmatched. This CDR3 spans 16 amino acids. The CDR3 coding sequence is TGTGCCAGCAGGACCACGGGGGGGGCGCGCACAGATACGCAGTATTTT. As protein: CASRTTGGARTDTQYF.

This clone appeared a few times. This sequence joins TRBV27 and TRBJ1-2; perhaps TRBD1 as D (6 bases). Germline V CDR1 and CDR2: MNHEY, SMNVEV (reference sequence). The CDR3 consists of 13 residues. The V and J ends lost 3 bases and 5 bases respectively, with 10 bases between them. CDR3 sequence: CASSLGAEYGYTF. In DNA, the CDR3 is TGTGCCAGCAGTTTGGGGGCGGAGTATGGCTACACCTTC.

The chain employs TRBV5-1 and TRBJ2-1; D might be TRBD2 (6 bases). Germline V gene sequence: CDR1 SGHRS, CDR2 YFSETQ. This CDR3 is built from 15 residues. The V and J ends lost 4 bases and 0 bases respectively, with 11 bases between them. CDR3 protein: CASSRVGGSYNEQFF. CDR3 sequence (DNA): TGCGCCAGCAGCCGTGTGGGGGGCTCCTACAATGAGCAGTTCTTC. The variable domain in full, completed from reference TRBV5-1 and TRBJ2-1, reads KAGVTQTPRYLIKTRGQQVTLSCSPISGHRSVSWYQQTPGQGLQFLFEYFSETQRNKGNFPGRFSGRQFSNSRSEMNVSTLELGDSALYLCASSRVGGSYNEQFFGPGTRLTVL.

The chain employs TRBV27 and TRBJ2-4; 7 nucleotides align to TRBD2. Germline assignment: CDR1 MNHEY and CDR2 SMNVEV (reference sequence). The V gene end was trimmed by 3 bases and the J gene end by 0 bases; junction bases not matched to a gene: 2. The length of the CDR3 is 15 residues. The CDR3 loop reads CASSFLAEAKNIQYF. The DNA for the CDR3 is TGTGCCAGCAGTTTTCTAGCGGAAGCCAAAAACATTCAGTACTTC.

The rearrangement uses TRBV19 and TRBJ1-2, with 7 bases matching TRBD1. CDR1 and CDR2 from the germline V gene are LNHDA and SQIVND (reference sequence). This CDR3 is 14 amino acids long. V dropped 5 bases and J dropped 8; count of bases not matched to a gene: 11. CDR3 residues: CASSPGTVAGGYTF. CDR3 nucleotide sequence: TGTGCCAGTAGTCCAGGGACAGTCGCGGGGGGCTACACCTTC.

The chain employs TRBV27 and TRBJ1-1; a possible D gene is TRBD1 (6 bases). V lost 2 bases and J 6 bases, leaving 13 bases between the germline ends. The CDR3 consists of 14 residues. The germline V gene has CDR1 MNHEY and CDR2 SMNVEV (reference sequence). Here the CDR3 reads CASSLASGGPEAFF. CDR3 nucleotides: TGTGCCAGCAGTTTAGCGTCGGGGGGCCCTGAAGCTTTCTTT.

The chain recombines TRBV19 with TRBJ1-4; 8 nucleotides align to TRBD1. The CDR3 spans 16 residues. The J segment lost 6 bases and the V segment lost 1 base, leaving 7 bases of the junction unmatched. From germline, CDR1 is LNHDA and CDR2 SQIVND (reference sequence). The CDR3 reads CASSIGSRGQDEKLFF. The CDR3 bases are TGTGCCAGTAGTATAGGGTCCAGGGGGCAGGATGAAAAACTGTTTTTT.

This chain uses TRBV5-6 with TRBJ2-7; unclear D gene. The ends were cut back, 4 bases at V and 2 bases at J, with 19 bases in the middle. This CDR3 comprises 16 residues. Germline V gives CDR1 SGHDT, CDR2 YYEEEE. The CDR3, as DNA: TGTGCCAGCAGCCCAGGCGTGGGCAGCTTCACCTACGAGCAGTACTTC. This encodes CASSPGVGSFTYEQYF. Complete variable domain (other parts from reference TRBV5-6 and TRBJ2-7): DAGVTQSPTHLIKTRGQQVTLRCSPKSGHDTVSWYQQALGQGPQFIFQYYEEEERQRGNFPDRFSGHQFPNYSSELNVNALLLGDSALYLCASSPGVGSFTYEQYFGPGTRLTVT.

The J gene is TRBJ2-4, the V gene TRBV19; 7 bases are a match to TRBD2. The CDR3 loop spans 17 amino acids. The germline gives CDR1 LNHDA, CDR2 SQIVND (reference sequence). V dropped 2 bases and J dropped 0; count of bases not matched to a gene: 7. Here the CDR3 DNA reads TGTGCCAGTAGTATAAAGGGAGGGAGGGTAGCCAAAAACATTCAGTACTTC. Amino acid sequence: CASSIKGGRVAKNIQYF.

This rearrangement joins TRBV5-8 to TRBJ2-1, with 7 bases aligning to TRBD2. The ends lost 7 bases at V and 0 bases at J; junction bases unmatched: 7. Germline assignment: CDR1 SGHTS and CDR2 YDEGEE. The CDR3 sequence is 15 residues long. Here the CDR3 DNA reads TGTGCCAGCGGACGACTAGCAGACTCCTACAATGAGCAGTTCTTC. It is translated as CASGRLADSYNEQFF.

The chain combines TRBV5-4 with TRBJ1-2; no definite D call. CDR3 length equals 16 residues. Germline values: CDR1 SGHNT, CDR2 YYREEE (reference sequence). With 3 bases removed from V and 4 bases from J, the gap between germline ends came to 19 bases. CDR3 coding DNA: TGTGCCAGCAGCTCCGACACCCCCGCCCTTTTCTATGGCTACACCTTC. This sequence encodes CASSSDTPALFYGYTF. Supplemented by reference TRBV5-4 and TRBJ1-2, the full variable domain reads ETGVTQSPTHLIKTRGQQVTLRCSSQSGHNTVSWYQQALGQGPQFIFQYYREEENGRGNFPPRFSGLQFPNYSSELNVNALELDDSALYLCASSSDTPALFYGYTFGSGTRLTVV.

This chain links TRBV2 with TRBJ1-2, with TRBD1 matching over 11 bases. Germline assignment: CDR1 SNHLY and CDR2 FYNNEI. The CDR3 totals 14 residues. V lost 6 bases, J lost 7 bases, and 7 bases stayed unmatched. The chain's CDR3 is CASRNGQGAFGYTF. The CDR3 nucleotides read TGTGCCAGCAGGAACGGACAGGGGGCTTTTGGCTACACCTTC.

The chain has TRBV28 and TRBJ1-5; 8 positions match TRBD1. With 3 bases clipped from V and 0 bases from J, the junction kept 25 bases outside the gene matches. CDR1 is MDHEN and CDR2 is SYDVKM in the germline V gene. CDR3 size: 23 residues. The CDR3 DNA is TGTGCCAGCAGTTTTACCGGGACAGGTTTTATCGGGGGCACGGGAATTAGCAATCAGCCCCAGCATTTT. Amino acid sequence: CASSFTGTGFIGGTGISNQPQHF.

The chain recombines TRBV6-1 with TRBJ2-5; D possibly corresponds to TRBD1 (6 bases). Germline CDR1 is MNHNS and CDR2 is SASEGT. Deletions cut 4 bases from V and 3 bases from J, with 15 bases between. The CDR3 length is 15 residues. The CDR3 DNA follows: TGTGCCAGCAGTGTACAATCGGCAGGGGAAGAGACCCAGTACTTC. Amino acid sequence: CASSVQSAGEETQYF.